The rows below give T cell receptor beta chains drawn from one sample of a study of cytomegalovirus exposure and HLA in healthy donors. Assay: immunoSEQ multiplex PCR; the TCRdb copy retains only in-frame clones and omits some. Here the sample spans around 200,000 clones, 79% being singletons. The sample taken for sequencing was PBMCs. The receptors stem from a woman between 50 and 59 years old in good health and CMV-seronegative. Each CDR3 is given with its conserved first and last residue. The D gene is left open where the match is weak. Clone size is stated in some rows and not others, as once, few, many or a class when expanded.

CDR3aa,CDR3nt,v_gene,d_gene,j_gene,abundance
CASSLSANEKLFF,TGTGCCAGCAGTTTGTCAGCTAATGAAAAACTGTTTTTT,TRBV27,-,TRBJ1-4,-
CASSYILIPRHPSYEQYF,TGTGCCAGCAGTTATATCCTCATACCCCGCCACCCGTCCTACGAGCAGTACTTC,TRBV5-4,-,TRBJ2-7,once
CASSEYRGGPGETQYF,TGTGCCAGCAGTGAATATCGGGGGGGGCCCGGAGAGACCCAGTACTTC,TRBV25-1,TRBD2,TRBJ2-5,few
CASSQERAGEKLFF,TGTGCCAGCAGCCAAGAGAGGGCTGGGGAAAAACTGTTTTTT,TRBV4-2,-,TRBJ1-4,-
CASSLEVVWTGDGADTQYF,TGTGCCAGCAGCTTGGAAGTGGTGTGGACGGGGGACGGGGCAGATACGCAGTATTTT,TRBV5-6,-,TRBJ2-3,few
CASSLGTGSSPLHF,TGTGCCAGCAGCTTGGGGACAGGGAGTTCACCCCTCCACTTT,TRBV7-3,TRBD1,TRBJ1-6,-
CASSWTGGTYGYTF,TGTGCCAGCAGTTGGACAGGGGGCACCTATGGCTACACCTTC,TRBV28,TRBD1,TRBJ1-2,-
CSALTGGQETQYF,TGCAGCGCATTGACAGGGGGGCAAGAGACCCAGTACTTC,TRBV29-1,TRBD1,TRBJ2-5,-
CASSYSSSGGFNEQFF,TGTGCCAGCAGTTACTCGTCTAGCGGGGGGTTCAATGAGCAGTTCTTC,TRBV6-5,TRBD2,TRBJ2-1,-
CASSGTRGSYEQYF,TGTGCCAGCAGTGGTACACGCGGCTCCTACGAGCAGTACTTC,TRBV6-5,-,TRBJ2-7,-
CASSQADRENTDTQYF,TGCGCCAGCAGCCAAGCCGACAGAGAAAACACAGATACGCAGTATTTT,TRBV4-3,-,TRBJ2-3,-
CAWSPDRRQPQHF,TGTGCCTGGAGTCCGGACAGAAGACAACCCCAGCATTTT,TRBV30,-,TRBJ1-5,-
CASTGGVANYGYTF,TGTGCCAGCACCGGAGGGGTCGCTAACTATGGCTACACCTTC,TRBV6-5,-,TRBJ1-2,-
CASSSIREDGEKLFF,TGTGCCAGCAGCTCGATCCGGGAGGATGGTGAAAAACTGTTTTTT,TRBV11-2,-,TRBJ1-4,once
CASAKTGVGANVLTF,TGTGCCAGCGCCAAGACAGGGGTTGGGGCCAACGTCCTGACTTTC,TRBV2,TRBD1,TRBJ2-6,-
CASSPPGQGRGEKLFF,TGTGCCAGCAGCCCCCCGGGACAGGGAAGGGGCGAAAAACTGTTTTTT,TRBV11-2,TRBD1,TRBJ1-4,-
CASSSGGGRGRVSGELFF,TGTGCCAGCAGCTCCGGCGGCGGCAGGGGGCGCGTTTCCGGGGAGCTGTTTTTT,TRBV7-8,TRBD1,TRBJ2-2,-
CASRFFRQGGDTGELFF,TGTGCAAGTCGCTTCTTTAGACAGGGGGGGGACACCGGGGAGCTGTTTTTT,TRBV12-2,-,TRBJ2-2,-
CASSPPGLAGRVQYF,TGTGCCAGCAGCCCGCCGGGACTAGCGGGAAGGGTGCAGTACTTC,TRBV11-2,TRBD2,TRBJ2-7,-
CASSHSPPAGGYNEQFF,TGTGCCAGCTCCCATTCTCCTCCAGCGGGAGGGTACAATGAGCAGTTCTTC,TRBV18,TRBD2,TRBJ2-1,-
CASSNQGDHSPLHF,TGTGCCAGTAGCAATCAGGGGGACCATTCACCCCTCCACTTT,TRBV19,TRBD1,TRBJ1-6,-
CASSQETGAQAFF,TGCGCCAGCAGCCAAGAAACAGGGGCTCAGGCTTTCTTT,TRBV4-1,TRBD1,TRBJ1-1,-
CASSVREGEQYF,TGTGCCAGCAGCGTACGGGAAGGGGAGCAGTACTTC,TRBV9,-,TRBJ2-7,-
CAWSAGGGNQPQHF,TGTGCCTGGAGCGCAGGTGGTGGCAATCAGCCCCAGCATTTT,TRBV30,-,TRBJ1-5,-
CASSFVGGKTDTQYF,TGTGCCAGCAGTTTTGTAGGGGGCAAGACAGATACGCAGTATTTT,TRBV27,TRBD1,TRBJ2-3,-
CASSLTGTPVYEQYF,TGTGCCAGCAGCTTAACCGGGACACCCGTCTACGAGCAGTACTTC,TRBV28,-,TRBJ2-7,-
CASSDTDRPNYGYTF,TGTGCCAGCAGTGATACGGACAGGCCCAACTATGGCTACACCTTC,TRBV25-1,TRBD1,TRBJ1-2,-
CASSLGLVTDTQYF,TGTGCCAGCAGTTTGGGACTAGTCACAGATACGCAGTATTTT,TRBV27,TRBD2,TRBJ2-3,-
CASSQGDRDNEKLFF,TGCGCCAGCAGCCAAGGCGACAGGGATAATGAAAAACTGTTTTTT,TRBV4-3,TRBD1,TRBJ1-4,few
CASSIDGTHSYNEQFF,TGTGCCAGTAGTATAGATGGGACACATTCCTACAATGAGCAGTTCTTC,TRBV19,-,TRBJ2-1,-
CASSSPGTVNTGELFF,TGTGCCAGCAGCTCTCCCGGGACAGTTAACACCGGGGAGCTGTTTTTT,TRBV5-6,TRBD1,TRBJ2-2,few
CATSRDGQGSYEQYF,TGTGCCACCAGCAGAGACGGACAGGGATCCTACGAGCAGTACTTC,TRBV15,TRBD1,TRBJ2-7,-
CASSIGSRGMAYNEQFF,TGTGCCAGTAGTATAGGGTCCAGGGGAATGGCCTACAATGAGCAGTTCTTC,TRBV19,-,TRBJ2-1,-
CASSMPGQGMNEQFF,TGCGCCAGCAGCATGCCGGGACAGGGCATGAATGAGCAGTTCTTC,TRBV5-1,TRBD1,TRBJ2-1,-
CSSSSSAFEKLFF,TGTTCCAGCAGTTCCTCCGCGTTTGAAAAACTGTTTTTT,TRBV7-9,-,TRBJ1-4,once
CAWSVPAGGPNQPQHF,TGTGCCTGGAGTGTACCGGCAGGGGGCCCAAATCAGCCCCAGCATTTT,TRBV30,TRBD1,TRBJ1-5,-